The 8 T cell receptor beta chains below come from one sample, sequenced in a study of shared clonotypes between healthy human individuals. Assay: immunoSEQ multiplex PCR; the TCRdb copy retains only in-frame clones and omits some. The sample contains 2 million to 2.5 million clones, over 85% of which appear only once. The specimen sequenced was naive CD4+ T cells from PBMCs. This sample's subset: CD45RA+ positively selected. All receptors come from a man in his late teens or twenties in good health. Some clones in this sample may be carry-over from other donors' samples.

The rearrangement links TRBV11-2 to TRBJ1-4; a possible D gene is TRBD1 (5 bases). The CDR3 contains 14 residues. The germline gives CDR1 SGHAT, CDR2 FQNNGV. Deletions cut 0 bases from V and 11 bases from J, with 13 bases between. The CDR3 region has the DNA TGTGCCAGCAGCTTAGACCCGACAGTTGGGAAACTGTTTTTT. Protein product: CASSLDPTVGKLFF.

V is TRBV7-2 and J is TRBJ1-1; no clear D. Trimming removed 3 bases at V and 3 bases at J, with 11 bases between. CDR3 length: 14 residues. Per the germline V gene, CDR1 is SGHTA and CDR2 is FQGNSA. The CDR3 bases are TGTGCCAGCAGCTTTGAGGGAACTTACACTGAAGCTTTCTTT. It encodes CASSFEGTYTEAFF.

The chain carries TRBV7-8 and TRBJ1-1; D not resolved. There are 15 residues in the CDR3. Germline loops: CDR1 SGHVS, CDR2 FQNEAQ. V lost 4 bases and J lost 4, with 16 bases in between. CDR3 DNA: TGTGCCAGCAGCTATCAGGCGGCTCGTGGCACTGAAGCTTTCTTT. It is translated as CASSYQAARGTEAFF.

V gene TRBV6-1 combines with J gene TRBJ1-3, with D unclear. V was clipped by 2 bases and J by 3 bases, with 5 bases between them. Germline V gene sequence: CDR1 MNHNS, CDR2 SASEGT. CDR3 length: 13 amino acids. The CDR3, as DNA: TGTGCCAGCAGTGAAAGACGTGGAAACACCATATATTTT. Its translation is CASSERRGNTIYF.

The chain carries TRBV7-9 and TRBJ2-2; 8 nucleotides align to TRBD2. This CDR3 has 15 residues. With 3 bases clipped from V and 2 bases from J, the junction kept 2 bases outside the gene matches. CDR1 is SEHNR and CDR2 is FQNEAQ in the germline V gene (reference sequence). This chain's CDR3 is CASSFGLANTGELFF. DNA for the CDR3: TGTGCCAGCAGCTTTGGACTAGCAAACACCGGGGAGCTGTTTTTT.

The rearrangement joins TRBV11-2 to TRBJ2-3, with D perhaps TRBD1 or TRBD2 (7 bases each). Germline CDR1 reads SGHAT; CDR2 reads FQNNGV. The germline V and J ends were trimmed by 5 bases and 3 bases, with 15 bases remaining between them. The CDR3 has 15 residues. CDR3 sequence reads: CASSPQGRGTDTQYF. The CDR3 bases are TGTGCCAGCAGCCCACAGGGGCGGGGGACAGATACGCAGTATTTT.

This sequence joins TRBV4-1 and TRBJ2-5; the D gene is possibly TRBD1 (6 bases). The CDR3 has 15 residues. Germline V gene data show CDR1 as MGHRA and CDR2 as YSYEKL. V gave up 4 bases and J gave up 5 bases, with 17 bases separating them. The chain's CDR3 is CASSLREGVGETQYF. The CDR3 DNA reads as TGCGCCAGCAGCCTTCGTGAGGGGGTGGGTGAGACCCAGTACTTC.

This chain links TRBV7-3 with TRBJ2-7, with D perhaps matching TRBD2 (6 bases). The CDR3 is 14 residues long. Trimming removed 5 bases at V and 9 bases at J, with 20 bases between. From germline, CDR1 is SGHTA and CDR2 FQGTGA. CDR3 DNA sequence: TGTGCCAGCAGCCCGACCGCCGCGGGGCCCGTGCAGTACTTC. This gives the protein CASSPTAAGPVQYF.